A selection of T cell receptor beta chains follows, all from one sample in a study of T cell repertoires in cytomegalovirus infection. Each CDR3 protein is one row after TCRdb ran MiXCR on the reads. Of 450,000 to 600,000 distinct CDR3 sequences listed, roughly 10% were seen once; the top ten hold roughly 10%. Sequencing was carried out using PBMCs. These TCRs come from a human donor in good health (CMV status not recorded). Some clones in this sample may be carry-over from other donors' samples. The CDR3 runs from the conserved cysteine through the conserved F or W. A D gene is named only where the DNA matches it firmly. Not every row has a clone size; where given, it reads once, few, many or a size class.

TRBD1,many,TRBV12-3/TRBV12-4,TRBJ1-2,TGTGCCAGCAGCACAGGGGGGCACTATGGCTACACCTTC,CASSTGGHYGYTF
NA,many,TRBV12-3/TRBV12-4,TRBJ2-2,TGTGCCAGCAGCTCCGACACCGGGGAGCTGTTTTTT,CASSSDTGELFF
NA,few,TRBV24-1,TRBJ2-5,TGTGCCACCAGTGAAAGGGAGACCCAGTACTTC,CATSERETQYF
NA,many,TRBV7-9,TRBJ1-1,TGTGCCAGCAGCTGGTCGGGGAGAATGAACACTGAAGCTTTCTTT,CASSWSGRMNTEAFF
NA,NA,TRBV14,TRBJ2-7,TGTGCCAGCAGCCAGGACGGTCCCTACGAGCAGTACTTC,CASSQDGPYEQYF
NA,NA,TRBV7-8,TRBJ2-3,TGTGCCAGAAGCTCCCGGGTGGGGGGCGCGACAGATACGCAGTATTTT,CARSSRVGGATDTQYF
TRBD2,many,TRBV6-1,TRBJ2-3,TGTGCCAGCAGTTCCCGAAAGGTCAAGCGGGACCGCACAGATACGCAGTATTTT,CASSSRKVKRDRTDTQYF
NA,many,TRBV6-2/TRBV6-3,TRBJ2-6,TGTGCCAGCAGTTCTAGCGCCCTAACCTCTGGGGCCAACGTCCTGACTTTC,CASSSSALTSGANVLTF
TRBD2,few,TRBV10-3,TRBJ2-1,TGTGCCTCCTCGTCGACTAGCGGGGGGTATGATGAGCAGTTCTTC,CASSSTSGGYDEQFF
NA,NA,TRBV20-1,TRBJ2-2,TGCAGTGCTCGACTACAGGGTTCCCAGGGCGGGGAGCTGTTTTTT,CSARLQGSQGGELFF
TRBD2,NA,TRBV28,TRBJ2-7,TGTGCCAGCAGTTTCCCCAGTCTGAAAAAACAGCCGGGACTAGTTTCTTACGAGCAGTACTTC,CASSFPSLKKQPGLVSYEQYF
TRBD1,many,TRBV12-3/TRBV12-4,TRBJ1-1,TGTGCCAGCAGTTTGGGACAGACTTTGACTGAAGCTTTCTTT,CASSLGQTLTEAFF
NA,many,TRBV29-1,TRBJ2-7,TGCAGCGTTGTCGCAGGTTCCTACGAGCAGTACTTC,CSVVAGSYEQYF
NA,many,TRBV27,TRBJ2-6,TGTGCCAGCAGCCCGGGACACCTAACCTCTGGGGCCAACGTCCTGACTTTC,CASSPGHLTSGANVLTF
TRBD1,many,TRBV14,TRBJ2-7,TGTGCCAGCAGCCGCCCTCTCGGGACAGGGGGCGACGAGCAGTACTTC,CASSRPLGTGGDEQYF
NA,few,TRBV20-1,TRBJ2-2,TGCAGTGCTAGAAGGCCCACGGGGACCGGGGAGCTGTTTTTT,CSARRPTGTGELFF
NA,many,TRBV12-3/TRBV12-4,TRBJ1-1,TGTGCCAGCAGTTTAGCGGGGAACTTGAACACTGAAGCTTTCTTT,CASSLAGNLNTEAFF
NA,few,TRBV20-1,TRBJ2-3,TGCAGTGCTACTAGGTGGGGGAGTAATACGCAGTATTTT,CSATRWGSNTQYF
NA,many,TRBV2,TRBJ1-5,TGTGCCAGCAGGAGAAGTTATAGCAATCAGCCCCAGCATTTT,CASRRSYSNQPQHF
NA,many,TRBV2,TRBJ1-2,TGTGCCAGACTAAGGACAGAGGGTGGCTACACCTTC,CARLRTEGGYTF
TRBD2,few,TRBV29-1,TRBJ2-5,TGCAGCGTTGAATCCAACCTAGCGGGAGAGACCCAGTACTTC,CSVESNLAGETQYF
TRBD2,few,TRBV24-1,TRBJ2-2,TGTGCCACCAGTGATTTGGGGCTAGCGGGAGCCGGGGAGCTGTTTTTT,CATSDLGLAGAGELFF
NA,many,TRBV7-9,TRBJ1-4,TGTGCCAGCAGCCTTCGGGATGGGAGAAACCTGTTTTTT,CASSLRDGRNLFF
NA,few,TRBV9,TRBJ1-1,TGTGCCAGCAACCTGGGCCGGGACGGTACTGAAGCTTTCTTT,CASNLGRDGTEAFF
TRBD2,few,TRBV19,TRBJ2-5,TGTGCCACCTCTAGCGGGACCGAGACCCAGTACTTC,CATSSGTETQYF
TRBD2,NA,TRBV28,TRBJ2-7,TGTGCCAGCAGTCCCGGACTAGCCCCTAAGGAGCAGTACTTC,CASSPGLAPKEQYF
NA,many,TRBV28,TRBJ1-5,TGTGCCAGCAGTTCACCCCTAGGGTTGAATCAGCCCCAGCATTTT,CASSSPLGLNQPQHF
NA,few,TRBV29-1,TRBJ2-5,TGCAGCGGGTCGATGGGACAAGAGACCCAGTACTTC,CSGSMGQETQYF
NA,few,TRBV6-5,TRBJ1-4,TGTGCCAGCAGTTTTCACAGGGTCGAGGCAAAACTGTTTTTT,CASSFHRVEAKLFF
TRBD2,NA,TRBV19,TRBJ2-1,TGTGCCAGTAGTGGCGGGACTAGCGGGAGATACGTCTCCTACAATGAGCAGTTCTTC,CASSGGTSGRYVSYNEQFF
NA,many,TRBV11-2,TRBJ2-5,TGTGCCAGCAGCTTAGCATTCGGGCTGCCGGAGGAGACCCAGTACTTC,CASSLAFGLPEETQYF
NA,many,TRBV12-3/TRBV12-4,TRBJ1-2,TGTGCCAGCAGTTTACGTGGGGCTCGGCATGGCTACACCTTC,CASSLRGARHGYTF
NA,NA,TRBV20-1,TRBJ2-5,TGCAGTGCTAGAGATCCCGGGGACGTTAGGGCCCAGTACTTC,CSARDPGDVRAQYF
NA,few,TRBV2,TRBJ2-7,TGTGCCAGGGATTCGGGGGACGAGCAGTACTTC,CARDSGDEQYF
NA,few,TRBV19,TRBJ2-7,TGTGCCAGTAGCCCCGGGCGGATTCACTACGAGCAGTACTTC,CASSPGRIHYEQYF
TRBD1,many,TRBV7-2,TRBJ1-5,TGTGCCAGCAGCACTGGACAGGGGAATCAGCCCCAGCATTTT,CASSTGQGNQPQHF
NA,many,TRBV2,TRBJ1-6,TGTGCCAGCACTGAGGACAGCAACGCCTATAATTCACCCCTCCACTTT,CASTEDSNAYNSPLHF
TRBD1,NA,TRBV11-3,TRBJ2-2,TGTGCCAGCAGCTTAGAAGGGGACAGGGAGAACACCGGGGAGCTGTTTTTT,CASSLEGDRENTGELFF
NA,many,TRBV7-9,TRBJ2-7,TGTGCCAGCACCTTAGGCAGGGCCCACGAGCAGTACTTC,CASTLGRAHEQYF
NA,many,TRBV7-8,TRBJ2-7,TGTGCCAGCAGCTCGAACACCTACGAGCAGTACTTC,CASSSNTYEQYF
NA,many,TRBV19,TRBJ1-2,TGTGCCAGTAGTATTGGGCCGCTACTCTATGGCTACACCTTC,CASSIGPLLYGYTF
TRBD2,many,TRBV19,TRBJ2-2,TGTGCCAGTAGTGGGACTAGCGGGATCGTCTTTGGGGAGCTGTTTTTT,CASSGTSGIVFGELFF
TRBD1,few,TRBV2,TRBJ1-6,TGTGCCAGCAGCCAGACAGGGGCGCTTAATTCACCCCTCCACTTT,CASSQTGALNSPLHF
TRBD1,NA,TRBV7-9,TRBJ2-2,TGTGCCAGCAGCTCCGTCGGGACAGGACCCAGGAACACCGGGGAGCTGTTTTTT,CASSSVGTGPRNTGELFF
NA,many,TRBV2,TRBJ2-7,TGTGCCAGGCCGGGACCACAAGGGGAGCAGTACTTC,CARPGPQGEQYF
NA,few,TRBV24-1,TRBJ2-2,TGTGCCACCAGTGACTCCTGGACGGGGAAGAACACCGGGGAGCTGTTTTTT,CATSDSWTGKNTGELFF
TRBD1,many,TRBV11-3,TRBJ2-5,TGTGCCAGCAGCTTAACGGGACAGAGGGTAGAGACCCAGTACTTC,CASSLTGQRVETQYF
NA,many,TRBV7-2,TRBJ2-5,TGTGCCAGCAGCTCGGTAGTGGAGACCCAGTACTTC,CASSSVVETQYF
TRBD2,many,TRBV5-4,TRBJ2-5,TGTGCCAGCAGCTCTTCCCGCGAGGCGGGAGATATAGAGACCCAGTACTTC,CASSSSREAGDIETQYF
NA,many,TRBV12-3/TRBV12-4,TRBJ2-5,TGTGCCAGCTTAAGGGACACCCAAGAGACCCAGTACTTC,CASLRDTQETQYF
NA,few,TRBV11-3,TRBJ2-3,TGTGCCAGCAGCTCTCGACCCTCAGATACGCAGTATTTT,CASSSRPSDTQYF
TRBD1,many,TRBV11-2,TRBJ2-6,TGTGCCAGCAGCTTAGTGAGACAGGGGGGATCTGGGGCCAACGTCCTGACTTTC,CASSLVRQGGSGANVLTF
NA,many,TRBV19,TRBJ1-5,TGTGCCAGTAGCCCTATTCTTCGGACTAGCAATCAGCCCCAGCATTTT,CASSPILRTSNQPQHF